The 11 T cell receptor beta chains listed next were all sequenced from one sample in a study of blood T cell repertoires in COVID-19. Sequencing was performed with immunoSEQ multiplex PCR; in TCRdb, only in-frame clones are kept and a portion is missing. Counted here are about 120,000 clones, just over 70% occurring once; the ten biggest clones make up approximately 0.79%. The sample taken for sequencing was peripheral blood. These TCRs come from a human donor with acute or convalescent COVID-19. The donor label of this sample is uncertain.

The chain has TRBV27 and TRBJ2-2; possible D gene TRBD1, 5 bases. The CDR3 spans 15 residues. V lost 1 base and J 2 bases, leaving 8 bases between the germline ends. Germline V gene data show CDR1 as MNHEY and CDR2 as SMNVEV (reference sequence). Here the CDR3 DNA reads TGTGCCAGCAGTTTATGGGGCCTTAACACCGGGGAGCTGTTTTTT. Translating gives CASSLWGLNTGELFF.

Concerning this clone itself: At one of its ends the junction is not consistent with the germline gene, which may arise from a read error. V is TRBV2 and J is TRBJ2-7, with D perhaps matching TRBD1 (6 bases). This CDR3 comprises 14 residues. The germline gives CDR1 SNHLY, CDR2 FYNNEI. In DNA form, the CDR3 reads TGTGCCAGCAGGGAAGACAGGAACTCCTACGAGCAGTACTTC. This encodes CASREDRNSYEQYF.

The chain employs TRBV6-2 or TRBV6-3 and TRBJ2-7; 13 nucleotides match TRBD2. The CDR3 has 17 residues. Germline CDR1 reads MNHEY; CDR2 reads SVGEGT. V shed 2 bases and J 4 bases; nucleotides not matched to a gene: 8. This chain's CDR3 is CASSYRRTSGGEYEQYF. As DNA, the CDR3 is TGTGCCAGCAGTTACCGACGTACTAGCGGGGGGGAATACGAGCAGTACTTC.

This chain connects TRBV2 to TRBJ2-3; D not resolved. The CDR3 has 15 amino acids. Germline CDR1 SNHLY, CDR2 FYNNEI. V lost 4 bases and J lost 1, with 12 bases in between. The chain's CDR3 is CASSGLAAGTDTQYF. The CDR3 DNA is TGTGCCAGCAGTGGACTCGCGGCGGGCACAGATACGCAGTATTTT.

The V gene is TRBV28, the J gene TRBJ1-5; perhaps TRBD1 as D (6 bases). V dropped 5 bases and J dropped 7 bases, with 21 bases sitting between them. CDR3 length: 16 residues. Germline values: CDR1 MDHEN, CDR2 SYDVKM. CDR3 in amino acids: CASSPPRAGADQPQHF. The CDR3 coding sequence is TGTGCCAGCAGTCCCCCACGAGCGGGGGCGGACCAGCCCCAGCATTTT.

The CDR3 loop reads CASSIKPGLAGDRQFF. Here the CDR3 DNA reads TGTGCCAGTAGTATTAAACCGGGACTAGCGGGGGATCGGCAGTTCTTC. The rearrangement uses TRBV19 and TRBJ2-1; 14 bases map to TRBD2. The length of the CDR3 is 16 residues. J gave up 12 bases and V 3 bases, and 10 bases lay outside the gene matches. CDR1 is LNHDA, CDR2 SQIVND, per germline (reference sequence).

The V call is TRBV6-5, the J call TRBJ2-7, with 8 bases aligning to TRBD2. V was clipped by 7 bases and J by 6 bases; unmatched bases: 5. This CDR3 is built from 12 residues. The germline V gene has CDR1 MNHEY and CDR2 SVGAGI. The CDR3 loop is CASTHGGGEQYF. The CDR3, as DNA: TGTGCCAGCACCCACGGGGGGGGCGAGCAGTACTTC.

J is TRBJ2-5 and V is TRBV6-2 or TRBV6-3; D remains unclear. This CDR3 has 17 amino acids. V lost 1 base and J lost 2, with 17 bases in between. CDR1 and CDR2 from the germline V gene are MNHEY and SVGEGT. The CDR3 region has the DNA TGTGCCAGCAGTTACTTGATCGTAGGAACAGTTCAAGAGACCCAGTACTTC. Its protein product is CASSYLIVGTVQETQYF.

V is TRBV7-9 and J is TRBJ2-2; D is uncertain. From germline, CDR1 is SEHNR and CDR2 FQNEAQ (reference sequence). V lost 1 base to trimming and J lost 3 bases, with 9 bases between them. The CDR3 runs to 15 residues. The CDR3 sequence: CASSLVRVDTGELFF. DNA for the CDR3: TGTGCCAGCAGCTTAGTTCGGGTTGACACCGGGGAGCTGTTTTTT.

This clone has a handful of counts. The J gene is TRBJ1-5, the V gene TRBV6-2 or TRBV6-3, with D perhaps TRBD1 (5 bases). V was shortened by 2 bases and J by 1 base, with 18 bases between the two germline ends. CDR1 and CDR2 (germline): MNHEY, SVGEGT. The CDR3 loop spans 18 amino acids. The CDR3 DNA follows: TGTGCCAGCAGTTACCTCCAAGACGGAGGGGTAAGCAATCAGCCCCAGCATTTT. Protein: CASSYLQDGGVSNQPQHF.

The gene calls are TRBV18 and TRBJ2-1; D unclear. Germline V lookup: CDR1 KGHSH, CDR2 LQKENI. This CDR3 is built from 11 residues. Trimming left V 3 bases short and J 12 bases short, with 9 bases between. The CDR3: CASSPAVGQFF. The CDR3 DNA sequence: TGTGCCAGCTCACCCGCGGTGGGGCAGTTCTTC.